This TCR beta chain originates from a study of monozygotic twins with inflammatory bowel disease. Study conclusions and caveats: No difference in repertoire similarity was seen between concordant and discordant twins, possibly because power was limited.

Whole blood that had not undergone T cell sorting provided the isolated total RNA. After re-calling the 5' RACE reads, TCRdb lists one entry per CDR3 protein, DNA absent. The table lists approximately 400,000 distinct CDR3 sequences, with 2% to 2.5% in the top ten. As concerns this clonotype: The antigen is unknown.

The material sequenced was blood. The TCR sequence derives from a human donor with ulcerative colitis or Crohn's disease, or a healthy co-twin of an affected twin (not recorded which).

This chain's CDR3 is CASSPDRGTSPRQFF. This chain links TRBV18 with TRBJ2-1; the D gene TCRdb calls, TRBD1, cannot be checked with no DNA. The CDR3 loop spans 15 amino acids. The germline gives CDR1 KGHSH, CDR2 LQKENI.